This T cell receptor (beta chain) was sequenced in a study of T cell repertoires in cytomegalovirus infection. Study background: The authors used CMV epitopes that were HLA-C-restricted (recently identified) and HLA-B-restricted (well studied). CMV infection plus the matching HLA type was flagged by public TCR beta signatures. Findings and limits, study-wide: Clonotypes of TCR beta that were HLA-C-restricted and CMV-specific dominated the ex vivo response. Summed frequency of public TCR beta families distinguished CMV carriers with the relevant HLA.

The V and J ends lost 6 bases and 7 bases, in that order; junction bases with no gene match: 1. The CDR3 is 12 amino acids. Germline V gene sequence: CDR1 SGHTA, CDR2 FQGNSA. This clonotype was recorded a few times. The antigen is not known. MiXCR was run by TCRdb on the reads, yielding one entry per CDR3 protein. The data show approximately 120,000 distinct CDR3 sequences, over 25% seen once. The sequencing used CD8+ T cells from cultured PBMCs, collected from culture after CMV antigen stimulation. This receptor was obtained from a human donor in good health (CMV status not recorded). Some clones in this sample may be carry-over from other donors' samples. This chain connects TRBV7-2 to TRBJ2-1; TRBD1 agrees at 9 bases. This CDR3 is CASRQGANEQFF. The CDR3 DNA reads TGTGCCAGCAGACAGGGGGCAAATGAGCAGTTCTTC.